This TCR beta chain appears in the sequencing data of a study of shared clonotypes between healthy human individuals. The study, taken as a whole, reports: Unshared clonotypes carried lower generation probabilities than those common to all four donors.

DNA at about 200 ng, around 30,000 T cell genomes, went into sorted-subset replicate PCRs. Method: immunoSEQ multiplex PCR; TCRdb's copy keeps in-frame clones and lacks some. The sample has about 2.5 million clones, around 93% seen once. In regard to this clone: Its antigen is still unknown. The same CDR3 can be traced to other DNA sequences in this sample.

Participating donors were healthy, HIV-negative adults free of recent acute infections or vaccinations. Per the germline V gene, CDR1 is SGHNT and CDR2 is YENEEA. The CDR3 runs to 14 residues. V gave up 5 bases and J gave up 2 bases, with 9 bases separating them. The material sequenced was naive CD4+ T cells from PBMCs. Sample subset: CD45RA+ positively selected. The sequence derives from a young man in good health. Some clones in this sample may be carry-over from other donors' samples. V and J are TRBV11-3 and TRBJ2-2, with no clear D. CDR3 sequence reads: CASSGQSNTGELFF. The CDR3 DNA reads as TGTGCCAGCAGCGGGCAGAGCAACACCGGGGAGCTGTTTTTT. Drawing the rest from reference TRBV11-3 and TRBJ2-2, the complete variable domain is EAGVVQSPRYKIIEKKQPVAFWCNPISGHNTLYWYLQNLGQGPELLIRYENEEAVDDSQLPKDRFSAERLKGVDSTLKIQPAELGDSAVYLCASSGQSNTGELFFGEGSRLTVL.